This TCR beta chain originates from a study of shared clonotypes between healthy human individuals. Study background: Three CD4 naive, three CD4 memory, two CD8 naive and one CD8 memory plate were used per donor. The study's findings and limits: Non-shared clonotypes had lower generation probabilities than those shared by all four donors.

Sequencing was performed with immunoSEQ multiplex PCR; in TCRdb, only in-frame clones are kept and a portion is missing. The top ten clones hold approximately 0.41% of a sample with fewer than 3 million clones, roughly 90% of them seen once. J lost 3 bases, V lost 6 bases, and 15 bases had no gene match. The CDR3 spans 18 residues. Germline values: CDR1 SGHTA, CDR2 FQGNSA. Concerning this clone itself: No antigen is known for it.

The origin of this receptor is a man aged 18 to 29 in good health. Some clones in this sample may be carry-over from other donors' samples. This chain joins TRBV7-2 and TRBJ2-1, with TRBD2 matching 9 bases. Sequencing used naive CD4+ T cells from PBMCs. The subset is: CD45RA+ positively selected. CDR3 loop: CASSHPGTSRSVYNEQFF. CDR3 DNA sequence: TGTGCCAGCAGTCACCCCGGGACTAGCAGGAGCGTCTACAATGAGCAGTTCTTC.